Included here is one T cell receptor (beta chain) sequence, with context. Its antigen is unknown. These data are taken from a study of cytomegalovirus exposure and HLA in healthy donors. About the study: About 80 million unique TCRs from HLA-typed donors made up an early data release.

Study-wide findings and caveats: Analysis performed later found around 15,000 TCR beta sequences associated with HLA alleles at 0.05 false discovery rate. In an earlier analysis, productive rearrangement rates for most beta V segments clustered near 87% or 30%. It was about 180 TCR beta chains that were listed as cytomegalovirus-associated.

The PCR had 60 Vbeta and 13 Jbeta primers. Assay used: immunoSEQ multiplex PCR; TCRdb lists only in-frame clones, some missing. The data contain approximately 180,000 clones, 77% of them singletons. The V gene lost 2 bases and the J gene lost 6 bases, with 14 bases spanning the gap. The CDR3 has 14 residues. Germline lookup yields CDR1 GTSNPN and CDR2 SVGIG (reference sequence). The receptor was isolated from a woman between 55 and 75 years old in good health and CMV-seropositive. The chain links TRBV30 to TRBJ2-1; weak D call: TRBD1 (5 bases). The sequencing sample was made of PBMCs. CDR3 region: CAWSRGLEGNEQFF. The CDR3, as DNA: TGTGCCTGGAGTAGGGGATTAGAAGGCAATGAGCAGTTCTTC.